These T cell receptor beta chains were read from a single sample in a study of blood T cell repertoires in COVID-19. Here immunoSEQ multiplex PCR was the method, and the copy in TCRdb shows in-frame clones only, minus some. The sample comprises some 260,000 clones, approximately 79% of which are singletons, and around 3.9% rests with the top ten. Input material: PBMCs or T cells enriched from blood (not recorded which). These receptors came from a man between 25 and 39 years old with acute COVID-19. Both conserved end residues are part of each CDR3. A D gene is named only where the DNA matches it firmly. Not all rows give a size; the values are once, few, many and, for expanded clones, a class.

D gene	V gene	J gene	clone size	CDR3 protein	CDR3 DNA
-	TRBV30	TRBJ1-3	-	CAWSRGLVSGNTIYF	TGTGCCTGGAGTCGGGGTCTAGTCTCTGGAAACACCATATATTTT
-	TRBV9	TRBJ1-1	-	CASSVDSRGNTEAFF	TGTGCCAGCAGCGTTGATTCCAGGGGGAACACTGAAGCTTTCTTT
-	TRBV28	TRBJ1-5	-	CASSFGWQPQHF	TGTGCCAGCAGTTTCGGGTGGCAGCCCCAGCATTTT
TRBD1	TRBV7-6	TRBJ1-1	-	CASSLTGGNTEAFF	TGTGCCAGCAGCTTAACAGGGGGGAACACTGAAGCTTTCTTT
TRBD1	TRBV4-2	TRBJ1-6	-	CASSQERGQGNSPLHF	TGTGCCAGCAGCCAAGAGCGGGGACAGGGAAATTCACCCCTCCACTTT
-	TRBV4-2	TRBJ1-3	few	CASSQVVGAGNTIYF	TGTGCCAGCAGCCAAGTCGTGGGAGCCGGAAACACCATATATTTT
-	TRBV15	TRBJ1-1	-	CATSRDLSVGTEAFF	TGTGCCACCAGCAGAGATTTGTCGGTTGGCACTGAAGCTTTCTTT
TRBD1	TRBV12-3/TRBV12-4	TRBJ1-2	once	CASSLPGGKGYTF	TGTGCCAGCAGCCTGCCAGGGGGGAAAGGCTACACCTTC
-	TRBV7-2	TRBJ2-3	once	CASSLASGTDTQYF	TGTGCCAGCAGCTTAGCGAGCGGCACAGATACGCAGTATTTT
-	TRBV9	TRBJ1-1	-	CASNLGDMNTEAFF	TGTGCCAGCAATCTGGGGGACATGAACACTGAAGCTTTCTTT
-	TRBV29-1	TRBJ2-1	few	CSALTGFNEQFF	TGCAGCGCACTAACAGGGTTCAATGAGCAGTTCTTC
-	TRBV6-5	TRBJ2-5	-	CASSTGTYSPTQYF	TGTGCCAGCTCTACTGGGACTTACTCCCCGACCCAGTACTTC
-	TRBV6-1	TRBJ2-2	-	CASSEIATGTQDTGELFF	TGTGCCAGCAGTGAAATTGCTACCGGGACACAGGACACCGGGGAGCTGTTTTTT
-	TRBV7-6	TRBJ2-1	-	CASSWDRTDYNEQFF	TGTGCCAGCAGCTGGGACCGGACAGACTACAATGAGCAGTTCTTC
-	TRBV18	TRBJ2-5	-	CASSDKETQYF	TGTGCCAGCTCAGACAAAGAGACCCAGTACTTC
-	TRBV2	TRBJ1-1	-	CASREESEAFF	TGTGCCAGCAGAGAGGAATCTGAAGCTTTCTTT
-	TRBV25-1	TRBJ1-4	-	CASSFPGQTNEKLFF	TGTGCCAGCAGTTTCCCGGGACAAACTAATGAAAAACTGTTTTTT
TRBD1	TRBV5-4	TRBJ1-2	-	CASSLGGLAGGAGGYTF	TGTGCCAGCAGCTTGGGAGGTCTAGCAGGGGGCGCTGGTGGCTACACCTTC
TRBD1	TRBV3-1/TRBV3-2	TRBJ1-2	-	CASSHNDRGFGYTF	TGTGCCAGCAGCCACAATGACAGGGGATTTGGCTACACCTTC
-	TRBV27	TRBJ2-1	few	CASTQGPTRVLGNEQFF	TGTGCCAGCACCCAGGGACCGACTAGAGTCCTTGGCAATGAGCAGTTCTTC
-	TRBV5-4	TRBJ1-6	-	CASSWQTEMNSPLHF	TGTGCCAGCAGCTGGCAGACAGAGATGAATTCACCCCTCCACTTT
TRBD2	TRBV2	TRBJ2-1	-	CATAGGPWDEQFF	TGTGCCACCGCGGGAGGGCCATGGGATGAGCAGTTCTTC
TRBD1	TRBV19	TRBJ2-3	-	CASSPTWTGSSSSTDTQYF	TGTGCCAGTAGTCCGACTTGGACAGGGTCCTCTTCTAGCACAGATACGCAGTATTTT
-	TRBV12-3/TRBV12-4	TRBJ1-1	-	CALRGRGTEAFF	TGTGCCCTTAGAGGCCGGGGCACTGAAGCTTTCTTT
TRBD2	TRBV7-6	TRBJ2-3	-	CASSSEAGRTDTQYF	TGTGCCAGCAGCTCCGAAGCGGGGCGCACAGATACGCAGTATTTT
-	TRBV7-2	TRBJ1-5	-	CASSLRGSGDVQPQHF	TGTGCCAGCAGCCTCCGAGGGTCGGGGGACGTTCAGCCCCAGCATTTT
-	TRBV5-1	TRBJ2-6	-	CASSLANSGAGANVLTF	TGTGCCAGCAGCTTGGCCAATTCAGGGGCTGGGGCCAACGTCCTGACTTTC
TRBD1	TRBV19	TRBJ2-1	few	CASTDGTGGRDEQFF	TGTGCCAGTACCGATGGGACAGGGGGTCGGGATGAGCAGTTCTTC
-	TRBV7-3	TRBJ1-6	-	CASSLQGSGNSPLHF	TGTGCCAGCAGCTTACAGGGCTCGGGTAATTCACCCCTCCACTTT
-	TRBV7-6	TRBJ1-2	-	CASSLVRPDSSYGYTF	TGTGCCAGCAGCTTAGTTCGACCGGACAGCTCCTATGGCTACACCTTC
-	TRBV29-1	TRBJ1-5	-	CSVQHLNQPQHF	TGCAGCGTCCAACACCTCAATCAGCCCCAGCATTTT
-	TRBV30	TRBJ2-2	-	CAWRVALGRAKDPGTGELFF	TGTGCCTGGAGGGTGGCCTTGGGCAGGGCAAAGGACCCAGGAACCGGGGAGCTGTTTTTT
-	TRBV5-1	TRBJ2-3	-	CASSLSDTDTQYF	TGCGCCAGCAGCTTGTCAGATACAGATACGCAGTATTTT
-	TRBV24-1	TRBJ2-2	-	CATSAFRATFAGELFF	TGTGCCACCAGCGCCTTCCGAGCGACGTTCGCCGGGGAGCTGTTTTTT
-	TRBV28	TRBJ1-2	-	CASSLPPVGYTF	TGTGCCAGCAGCCTTCCTCCGGTTGGCTACACCTTC
-	TRBV15	TRBJ2-5	once	CATSRADQQETQYF	TGTGCCACCAGCAGAGCAGATCAACAAGAGACCCAGTACTTC
TRBD2	TRBV19	TRBJ2-1	-	CASSWSGTSSYNEQFF	TGTGCCAGTAGTTGGTCCGGGACTAGCAGTTACAATGAGCAGTTCTTC
TRBD2	TRBV7-9	TRBJ2-3	once	CASSLLAGGTDTQYF	TGTGCCAGCAGCCTTCTAGCGGGGGGCACAGATACGCAGTATTTT
-	TRBV28	TRBJ1-1	-	CASSPGGQSTEAFF	TGTGCCAGCAGCCCCGGGGGGCAGAGCACTGAAGCTTTCTTT
TRBD2	TRBV2	TRBJ2-1	-	CASSGTSNSYNEQFF	TGTGCCAGCAGTGGGACTAGCAACTCCTACAATGAGCAGTTCTTC
-	TRBV5-1	TRBJ2-3	-	CASSLERAPPDTQYF	TGCGCCAGCAGCTTGGAGCGGGCCCCACCAGATACGCAGTATTTT
-	TRBV12-3/TRBV12-4	TRBJ1-3	once	CADMSSGNTIYF	TGTGCGGACATGAGCTCTGGAAACACCATATATTTT
-	TRBV27	TRBJ2-3	-	CASRRALRTDTQYF	TGTGCCAGCAGGCGGGCCCTGCGGACAGATACGCAGTATTTT
-	TRBV5-4	TRBJ1-2	-	CASSLVDNDYGYTF	TGTGCCAGCAGCTTGGTGGACAATGACTATGGCTACACCTTC
-	TRBV4-3	TRBJ2-1	-	CASSRERGLYNEQFF	TGCGCCAGCAGCCGAGAAAGAGGACTTTACAATGAGCAGTTCTTC
-	TRBV19	TRBJ1-5	-	CASSIVGGQPQHF	TGTGCCAGTAGTATAGTCGGAGGCCAGCCCCAGCATTTT
-	TRBV7-9	TRBJ2-1	few	CASSFNVRYEQFF	TGTGCCAGCAGCTTTAACGTACGGTATGAGCAGTTCTTC
TRBD1	TRBV24-1	TRBJ1-2	-	CATSGGGQGDYGYTF	TGTGCCACCAGTGGGGGGGGACAGGGCGACTATGGCTACACCTTC
-	TRBV19	TRBJ1-1	-	CASSQGRRTEAFF	TGTGCCAGTAGCCAGGGGCGGAGGACTGAAGCTTTCTTT
TRBD2	TRBV13	TRBJ2-5	-	CASSPTSGGRGETQYF	TGTGCCAGCAGCCCAACTAGCGGGGGGCGAGGGGAGACCCAGTACTTC
-	TRBV11-2	TRBJ2-2	once	CASSPRDRIRGELFF	TGTGCCAGCAGCCCGCGGGACCGAATTAGAGGGGAGCTGTTTTTT
TRBD1	TRBV7-6	TRBJ1-6	-	CASSPTGFSPLHF	TGTGCCAGCAGCCCGACAGGGTTCTCACCCCTCCACTTT